This passage covers 21 T cell receptor beta chains from one sample sequenced in a study of beta chain features in type 1 diabetes. Study-level points and caveats: Significant though moderate, a shortening of TCRB CDR3s appeared in all four CD4+ subsets of Type 1 diabetes patients.

Their recognized antigens are unknown. As every portion of the isolated RNA was reverse transcribed, the sequencing read expressed TCRB transcripts. The table came from immunoSEQ multiplex PCR; TCRdb's copy has only in-frame clones and leaves some out. The profile shows about 700,000 clones, roughly 12% of them singletons. Sequenced input: naive CD4+ T cells from blood. The receptors derive from a man younger than 30 with type 1 diabetes.

V usage is TRBV7-9 and J usage is TRBJ1-5, with D perhaps TRBD1 (5 bases). Germline values: CDR1 SEHNR, CDR2 FQNEAQ (reference sequence). The CDR3 contains 13 residues. V was shortened by 7 bases and J by 5 bases, with 12 bases between the two germline ends. CDR3 DNA: TGTGCCAGCACTTACGGAGGGGATCAGCCCCAGCATTTT. This sequence encodes CASTYGGDQPQHF.

The J gene is TRBJ1-5, the V gene TRBV23-1, with D perhaps matching TRBD1 (5 bases). TRBV23-1 is classed as an ORF, of uncertain function. The CDR3 is 15 amino acids. V lost 4 bases, J lost 3 bases, and 13 bases lay in between. The CDR3 DNA is TGCGCCAGCAGTCCCTGCCGGGACTTCAATCAGCCCCAGCATTTT. Translated, it gives CASSPCRDFNQPQHF.

The gene calls are TRBV18 and TRBJ2-1; 7 bases are shared with TRBD1. Trimming took 2 bases from V and 5 from J; bases not matched to a gene: 9. Germline lookup yields CDR1 KGHSH and CDR2 LQKENI. This CDR3 has 16 amino acids. The CDR3 spells CASSPRTGTEHNEQFF. The CDR3 region has the DNA TGTGCCAGCTCACCAAGGACCGGGACAGAACACAATGAGCAGTTCTTC.

The chain links TRBV15 to TRBJ2-7; D is uncertain. From germline, CDR1 is LNHNV and CDR2 YYDKDF (reference sequence). The CDR3 is 14 amino acids. The V and J ends lost 4 bases and 5 bases respectively, with 15 bases between them. The CDR3 reads CATSTQATPNEQYF. CDR3 nucleotides: TGTGCCACCAGCACCCAGGCCACTCCTAACGAGCAGTACTTC.

This chain uses TRBV11-2 with TRBJ2-1; D is possibly TRBD1 (6 bases). The CDR3 loop spans 16 amino acids. Germline-derived CDR1 and CDR2 are SGHAT and FQNNGV. The ends were cut back, 8 bases at V and 1 base at J, with 18 bases in the middle. For the CDR3, the DNA is TGTGCCAGCCCACCGACCAGGCAGGGGTCCTACAATGAGCAGTTCTTC. Translating gives CASPPTRQGSYNEQFF.

This clone was recorded once. This chain joins TRBV1 and TRBJ1-5; TRBD1 reflects the table's D call only, with no check against the DNA. TRBV1 is deemed a pseudogene. The CDR3 loop spans 13 amino acids. For the CDR3, the DNA is TGCACCAGCAGCCGTCCGACAAATCGGCCCCAGCATTTT. This translates into CTSSRPTNRPQHF.

This clone was seen a few times. The chain is built from TRBV30 and TRBJ1-6; D remains unclear. The germline CDR1 and CDR2 sequences are GTSNPN and SVGIG (reference sequence). V dropped 8 bases and J dropped 7 bases, with 15 bases sitting between them. This CDR3 contains 13 residues. For the CDR3, the DNA is TGTGCCCAAGCGAAAAATTTCAATTCACCCCTCCACTTT. It codes for CAQAKNFNSPLHF.

The table lists this clone with a few counts. The chain carries TRBV7-9 and TRBJ1-1, with no clear D. The V end lost 3 bases, the J end lost 0 bases, and 20 bases lay between the germline ends. Germline V gene sequence: CDR1 SEHNR, CDR2 FQNEAQ (reference sequence). The CDR3 has 18 residues. This CDR3 reads CASSFGESRFSMNTEAFF. DNA for the CDR3: TGTGCCAGCAGCTTCGGGGAGAGCAGGTTTTCCATGAACACTGAAGCTTTCTTT.

This chain links TRBV5-4 with TRBJ2-3, with TRBD1 as a possible D gene (5 bases). CDR1 and CDR2 from the germline V gene are SGHNT and YYREEE (reference sequence). V lost 7 bases to trimming and J lost 0 bases, with 15 bases between them. This CDR3 comprises 15 residues. This chain's CDR3 is CASLPQGTSTDTQYF. DNA for the CDR3: TGTGCCAGCCTCCCCCAGGGAACTAGCACAGATACGCAGTATTTT.

The chain recombines TRBV11-2 with TRBJ1-2; TRBD1 is a possible D gene (5 bases). Deletions cut 5 bases from V and 10 bases from J, with 17 bases between. Germline CDR1 reads SGHAT; CDR2 reads FQNNGV. CDR3 length equals 13 residues. The CDR3 nucleotides read TGTGCCAGCAGCCTCGATTTCGGGGGGTACTACACCTTC. This codes for CASSLDFGGYYTF.

The V gene is TRBV6-5, the J gene TRBJ1-5, with no clear D. V was pared by 6 bases and J by 13 bases, with 19 bases between. CDR3 length: 13 amino acids. CDR1 and CDR2 (germline): MNHEY, SVGAGI. Written as DNA, the CDR3 is TGTGCCAGCAGGGGTCCCGGCCCAGCGACACAGCATTTT. This encodes CASRGPGPATQHF.

This clone was counted only a few times. The chain couples TRBV7-8 to TRBJ1-5, with D unclear. Trimming removed 0 bases at V and 4 bases at J, with 10 bases between. Germline assignment: CDR1 SGHVS and CDR2 FQNEAQ. CDR3 length: 15 amino acids. Written as DNA, the CDR3 is TGTGCCAGCAGCTTAGCGAGTACAGAAAATCAGCCCCAGCATTTT. It encodes CASSLASTENQPQHF.

The V and J genes are TRBV6-1 and TRBJ2-1, with a possible D match to TRBD2 (5 bases). The ends were cut back, 4 bases at V and 6 bases at J, with 13 bases in the middle. The CDR3 extends over 14 amino acids. Germline CDR1 and CDR2: MNHNS and SASEGT. The CDR3 spells CASSGLALFNEQFF. CDR3 DNA: TGTGCCAGCAGTGGGCTAGCTTTATTCAATGAGCAGTTCTTC.

This clone has more than one count but fewer than ten. This rearrangement joins TRBV7-9 to TRBJ2-1, with 7 positions matching TRBD1. CDR1 is SEHNR, CDR2 FQNEAQ, per germline (reference sequence). The CDR3 has 14 residues. J lost 6 bases, V lost 4 bases, and 6 bases had no gene match. In DNA, the CDR3 is TGTGCCAGCAGCTCGACAGGGAGCGGCAATGAGCAGTTCTTC. This encodes CASSSTGSGNEQFF.

As regards this clone: Other nucleotide sequences in the sample specify the same CDR3. The V and J genes are TRBV28 and TRBJ2-2, with 8 bases lining up with TRBD2. The ends lost 6 bases at V and 0 bases at J; junction bases unmatched: 3. From germline, CDR1 is MDHEN and CDR2 SYDVKM. The CDR3 is 15 residues long. CDR3 amino acids: CASRPGGANTGELFF. The CDR3 DNA reads TGTGCCAGCAGACCCGGGGGGGCGAACACCGGGGAGCTGTTTTTT.

This clone was counted between two and nine times. The CDR3 DNA is TGTGCCAGCGGCGGACTAGCGGGGGTTTCAGATACGCAGTATTTT. Protein sequence: CASGGLAGVSDTQYF. The rearrangement uses TRBV7-3 and TRBJ2-3; 13 bases map to TRBD2. The CDR3 totals 15 residues. Germline assignment: CDR1 SGHTA and CDR2 FQGTGA. The J segment lost 4 bases and the V segment lost 8 bases, leaving 6 bases of the junction unmatched.

This clone was counted only a few times. V gene TRBV5-6 combines with J gene TRBJ2-3; 7 bases map to TRBD1. V lost 2 bases and J lost 4; bases outside the gene matches: 7. The CDR3 has 15 amino acids. Germline CDR1 is SGHDT and CDR2 is YYEEEE. For the CDR3, the DNA is TGTGCCAGCAGCTTTGCCGACAGGGCGCCAGATACGCAGTATTTT. Its protein is CASSFADRAPDTQYF.

This clone showed up just a few times. V and J are TRBV4-2 and TRBJ2-7; the D is unclear. Germline assignment: CDR1 LGHNA and CDR2 YNFKEQ. Trimming removed 0 bases from V and 6 bases from J, with 12 bases in between. CDR3 length equals 14 residues. The CDR3 sequence: CASSQEEWAREQYF. DNA for the CDR3: TGTGCCAGCAGCCAAGAGGAATGGGCGCGCGAGCAGTACTTC.

Only a few counts were recorded for this clone. The rearrangement links TRBV19 to TRBJ1-2; D unclear. The CDR3 sequence is 14 residues long. Germline V CDR1 and CDR2: LNHDA, SQIVND (reference sequence). Trimming left V 8 bases short and J 4 bases short, with 17 bases between. Here the CDR3 DNA reads TGTGCCAGTCGGACCATCCACCTCGGCTATGGCTACACCTTC. It yields the protein CASRTIHLGYGYTF.

This clone came up once. This sequence joins TRBV19 and TRBJ1-2; D is possibly TRBD1 (6 bases). Germline CDR1 LNHDA, CDR2 SQIVND (reference sequence). V was trimmed by 10 bases and J by 6 bases, leaving 27 bases between them. This CDR3 comprises 16 residues. The CDR3 protein is CATFSPTGRVHDGYTF. CDR3 DNA sequence: TGTGCCACCTTTAGCCCCACAGGGAGAGTGCACGATGGCTACACCTTC.

This clone showed up just a few times. V is TRBV10-3 and J is TRBJ2-7; weak D call: TRBD1 (6 bases). Trimming stripped 11 bases from V and 2 bases from J, with 16 bases between. The germline gives CDR1 ENHRY, CDR2 SYGVKD. The CDR3 length is 13 residues. CDR3 DNA: TGTGCCTCAAGGGGGACCGAAACCTACGAGCAGTACTTC. Translated, it gives CASRGTETYEQYF.